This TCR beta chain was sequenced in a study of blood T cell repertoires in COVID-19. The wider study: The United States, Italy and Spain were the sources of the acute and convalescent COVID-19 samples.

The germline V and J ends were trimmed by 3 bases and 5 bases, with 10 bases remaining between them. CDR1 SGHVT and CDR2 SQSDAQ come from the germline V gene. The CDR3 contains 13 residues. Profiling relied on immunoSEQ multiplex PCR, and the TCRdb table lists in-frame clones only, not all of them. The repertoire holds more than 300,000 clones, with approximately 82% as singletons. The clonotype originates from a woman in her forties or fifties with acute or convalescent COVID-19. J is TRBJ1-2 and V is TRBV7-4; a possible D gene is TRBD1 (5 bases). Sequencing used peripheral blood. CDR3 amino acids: CASSFGGVYGYTF. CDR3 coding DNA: TGTGCCAGCAGCTTCGGGGGGGTTTATGGCTACACCTTC.